What follows describes a single TCR beta chain. The PCR employed 60 Vbeta primers together with 13 Jbeta primers. Sequenced by immunoSEQ multiplex PCR; TCRdb stores in-frame clones only, minus some. Its table lists roughly 120,000 clones. The CDR3 consists of 15 residues. Germline lookup yields CDR1 SGHNT and CDR2 YENEEA. Trimming stripped 5 bases from V and 3 bases from J, with 14 bases between. This entry comes from a study of cytomegalovirus exposure and HLA in healthy donors. This sequence was found in a man aged 18 to 30 in good health and CMV-seronegative. The J gene is TRBJ2-1, the V gene TRBV11-3, with D uncertain. The sequencing input was PBMCs. CDR3 DNA sequence: TGTGCCAGCAGCCCACCCGGTGCCGTCTACAATGAGCAGTTCTTC. Its protein is CASSPPGAVYNEQFF.